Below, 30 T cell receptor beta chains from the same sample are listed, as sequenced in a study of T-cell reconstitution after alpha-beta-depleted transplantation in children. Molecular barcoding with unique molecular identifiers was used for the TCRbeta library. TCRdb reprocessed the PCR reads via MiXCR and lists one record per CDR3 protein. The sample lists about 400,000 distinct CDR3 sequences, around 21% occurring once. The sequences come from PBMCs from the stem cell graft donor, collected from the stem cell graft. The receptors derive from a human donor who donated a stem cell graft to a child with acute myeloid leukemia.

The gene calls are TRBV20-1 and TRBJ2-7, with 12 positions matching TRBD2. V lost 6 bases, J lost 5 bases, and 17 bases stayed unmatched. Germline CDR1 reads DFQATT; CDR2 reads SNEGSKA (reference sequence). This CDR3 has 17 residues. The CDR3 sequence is CSACLGLAGGLENEQYF. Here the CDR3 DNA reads TGCAGTGCGTGCCTAGGGCTAGCGGGAGGGCTCGAAAACGAGCAGTACTTC.

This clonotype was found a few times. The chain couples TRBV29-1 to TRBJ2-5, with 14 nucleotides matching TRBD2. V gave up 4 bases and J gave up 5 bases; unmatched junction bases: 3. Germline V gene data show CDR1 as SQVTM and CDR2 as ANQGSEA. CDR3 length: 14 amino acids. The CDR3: CSVGLAGGPETQYF. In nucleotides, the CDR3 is TGCAGCGTTGGACTAGCGGGAGGGCCGGAGACCCAGTACTTC.

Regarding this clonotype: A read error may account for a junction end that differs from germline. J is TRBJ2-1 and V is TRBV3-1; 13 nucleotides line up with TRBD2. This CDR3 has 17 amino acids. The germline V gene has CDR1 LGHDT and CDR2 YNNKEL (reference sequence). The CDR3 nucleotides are TGTGCCACCAGCCAAGAGGATGGACTAGCGGGAGTAGATGAGCAGTTCTTC. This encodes CATSQEDGLAGVDEQFF.

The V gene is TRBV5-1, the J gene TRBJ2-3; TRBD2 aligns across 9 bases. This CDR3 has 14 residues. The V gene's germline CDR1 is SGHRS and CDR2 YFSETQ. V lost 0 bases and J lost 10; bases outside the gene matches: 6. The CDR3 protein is CASSLDLREGAQYF. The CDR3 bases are TGCGCCAGCAGCTTGGATTTGCGGGAGGGAGCGCAGTATTTT.

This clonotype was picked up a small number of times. The DNA of the CDR3 is TGTGCCAGCAGTTGGGGGCGGGAGTTGGGAGATACGCAGTATTTT. It codes for CASSWGRELGDTQYF. The chain recombines TRBV6-5 with TRBJ2-3, with D possibly TRBD2 on 7 matching bases. With 4 bases removed from V and 5 bases from J, the gap between germline ends came to 16 bases. CDR1 is MNHEY, CDR2 SVGAGI, per germline. The CDR3 runs 15 residues.

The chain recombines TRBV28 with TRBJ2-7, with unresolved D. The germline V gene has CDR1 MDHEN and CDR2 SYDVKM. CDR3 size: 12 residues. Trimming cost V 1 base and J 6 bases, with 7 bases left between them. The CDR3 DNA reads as TGTGCCAGCAGTTTATCCCGGATCGAGCAGTACTTC. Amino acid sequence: CASSLSRIEQYF.

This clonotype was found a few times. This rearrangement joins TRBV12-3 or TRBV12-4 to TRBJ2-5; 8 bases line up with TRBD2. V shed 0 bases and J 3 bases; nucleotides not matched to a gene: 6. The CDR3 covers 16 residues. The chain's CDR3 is CASSLAVTSVKETQYF. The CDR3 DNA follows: TGTGCCAGCAGTTTAGCCGTGACTAGCGTGAAAGAGACCCAGTACTTC.

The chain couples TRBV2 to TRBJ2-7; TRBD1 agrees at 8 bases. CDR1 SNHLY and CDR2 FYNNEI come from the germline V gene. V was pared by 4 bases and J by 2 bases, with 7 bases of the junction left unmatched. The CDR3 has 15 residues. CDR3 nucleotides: TGTGCCAGCAGTGTCAGCCGGGACAGGCCCTACGAGCAGTACTTC. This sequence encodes CASSVSRDRPYEQYF.

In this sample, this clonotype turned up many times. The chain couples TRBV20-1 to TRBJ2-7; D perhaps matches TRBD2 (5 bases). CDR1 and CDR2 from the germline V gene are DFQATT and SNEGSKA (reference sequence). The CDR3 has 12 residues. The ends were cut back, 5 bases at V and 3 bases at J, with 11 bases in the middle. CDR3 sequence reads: CSAHGMGYEQYF. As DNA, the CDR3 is TGCAGTGCTCACGGGATGGGCTACGAGCAGTACTTC.

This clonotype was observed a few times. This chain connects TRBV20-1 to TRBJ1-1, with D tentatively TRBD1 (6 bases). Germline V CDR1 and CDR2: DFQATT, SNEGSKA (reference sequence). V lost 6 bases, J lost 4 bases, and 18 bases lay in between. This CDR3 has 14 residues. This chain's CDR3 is CSAKLGGGGTEAFF. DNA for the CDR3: TGCAGTGCCAAACTGGGGGGAGGGGGCACTGAAGCTTTCTTT.

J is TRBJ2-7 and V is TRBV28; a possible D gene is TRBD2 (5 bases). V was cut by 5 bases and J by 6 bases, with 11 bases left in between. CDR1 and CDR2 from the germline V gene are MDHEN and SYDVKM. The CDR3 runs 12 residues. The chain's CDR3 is CASSLIEGEQYF. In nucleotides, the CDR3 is TGTGCCAGCAGTCTTATCGAGGGCGAGCAGTACTTC.

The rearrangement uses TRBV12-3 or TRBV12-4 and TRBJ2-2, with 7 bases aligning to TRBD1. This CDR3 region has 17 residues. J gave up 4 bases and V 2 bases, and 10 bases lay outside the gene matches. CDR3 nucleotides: TGTGCCAGCAGTTTAACCACCGGGACAGCGAGCACCGGGGAGCTGTTTTTT. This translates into CASSLTTGTASTGELFF.

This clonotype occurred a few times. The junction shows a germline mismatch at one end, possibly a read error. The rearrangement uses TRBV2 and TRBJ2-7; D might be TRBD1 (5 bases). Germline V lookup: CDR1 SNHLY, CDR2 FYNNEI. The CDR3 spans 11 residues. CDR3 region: CASSDSLPTSF. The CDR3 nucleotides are TGTGCCAGCAGCGACAGCCTACCCACATCCTTC.

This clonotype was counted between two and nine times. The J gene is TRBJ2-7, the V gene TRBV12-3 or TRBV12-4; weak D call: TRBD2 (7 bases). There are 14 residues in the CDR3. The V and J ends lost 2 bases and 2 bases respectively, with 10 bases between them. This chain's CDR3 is CASSLRGATYEQYF. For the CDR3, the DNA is TGTGCCAGCAGTTTACGGGGGGCCACCTACGAGCAGTACTTC.

The CDR3 region is CASTPNSGRYEQYF. In nucleotides, the CDR3 is TGTGCCAGCACCCCCAATAGCGGGAGATACGAGCAGTACTTC. This rearrangement joins TRBV28 to TRBJ2-7; the match to TRBD2 covers 9 bases. Trimming took 7 bases from V and 4 from J; bases not matched to a gene: 8. Germline loops: CDR1 MDHEN, CDR2 SYDVKM. The CDR3 is made up of 14 amino acids.

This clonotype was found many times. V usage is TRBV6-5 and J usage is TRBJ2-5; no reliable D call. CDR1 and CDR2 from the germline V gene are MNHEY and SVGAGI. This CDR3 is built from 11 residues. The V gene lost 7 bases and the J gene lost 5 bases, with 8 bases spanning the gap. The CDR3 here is CASISAETQYF. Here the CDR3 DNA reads TGTGCCAGCATCAGCGCCGAGACCCAGTACTTC.

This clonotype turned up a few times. CDR3 DNA sequence: TGTGCCAGCAGCCCCCGGACTAGGGCGGAATATGAGCAGTTCTTC. Amino acids: CASSPRTRAEYEQFF. This chain joins TRBV12-3 or TRBV12-4 and TRBJ2-1; TRBD2 matches at 7 bases. The J segment lost 8 bases and the V segment lost 6 bases, leaving 13 bases of the junction unmatched. The CDR3 consists of 15 residues.

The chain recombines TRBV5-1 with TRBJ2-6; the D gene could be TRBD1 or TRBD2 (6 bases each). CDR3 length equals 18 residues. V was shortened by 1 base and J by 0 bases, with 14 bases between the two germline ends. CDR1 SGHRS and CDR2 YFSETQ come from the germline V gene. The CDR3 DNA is TGCGCCAGCAGCTTGACCCCGTCGGGGGCCTCTGGGGCCAACGTCCTGACTTTC. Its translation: CASSLTPSGASGANVLTF.

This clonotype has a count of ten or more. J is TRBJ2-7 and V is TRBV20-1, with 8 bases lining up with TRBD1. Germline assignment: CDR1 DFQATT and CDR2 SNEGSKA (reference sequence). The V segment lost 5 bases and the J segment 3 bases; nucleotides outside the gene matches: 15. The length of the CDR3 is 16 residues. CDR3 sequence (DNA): TGCAGTGCTGCGATTCTTAGGACAGGGAACTTCTACGAGCAGTACTTC. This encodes CSAAILRTGNFYEQYF.

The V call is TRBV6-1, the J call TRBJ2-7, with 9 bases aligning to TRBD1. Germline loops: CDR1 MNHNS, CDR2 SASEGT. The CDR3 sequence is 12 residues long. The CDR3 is CASSEDGDRATV. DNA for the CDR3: TGTGCCAGCAGTGAAGACGGGGACAGGGCAACTGTC.

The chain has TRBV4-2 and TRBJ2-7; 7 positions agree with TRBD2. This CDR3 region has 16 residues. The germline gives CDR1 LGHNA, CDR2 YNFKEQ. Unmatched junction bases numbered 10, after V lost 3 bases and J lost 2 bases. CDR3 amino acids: CASSHDGLVATYEQYF. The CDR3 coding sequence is TGTGCCAGCAGCCATGACGGACTAGTAGCCACCTACGAGCAGTACTTC.

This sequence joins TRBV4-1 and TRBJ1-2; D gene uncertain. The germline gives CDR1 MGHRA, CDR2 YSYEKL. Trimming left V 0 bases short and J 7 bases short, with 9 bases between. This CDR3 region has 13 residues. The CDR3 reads CASSQDWGAGYTF. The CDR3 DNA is TGCGCCAGCAGCCAAGATTGGGGAGCTGGCTACACCTTC.

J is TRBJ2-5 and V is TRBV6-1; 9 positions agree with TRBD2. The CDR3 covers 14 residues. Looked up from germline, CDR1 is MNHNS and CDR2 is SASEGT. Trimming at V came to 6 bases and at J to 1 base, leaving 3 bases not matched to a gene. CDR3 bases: TGTGCCAGCAGCAGGGGACTAGCCCAAGAGACCCAGTACTTC. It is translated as CASSRGLAQETQYF.

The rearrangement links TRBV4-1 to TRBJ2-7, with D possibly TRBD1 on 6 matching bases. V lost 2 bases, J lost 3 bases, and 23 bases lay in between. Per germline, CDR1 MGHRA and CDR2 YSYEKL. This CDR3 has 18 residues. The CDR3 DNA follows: TGCGCCAGCAGCCAATCCTCTACAGGGTCGATGGATTTCTACGAGCAGTACTTC. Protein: CASSQSSTGSMDFYEQYF.

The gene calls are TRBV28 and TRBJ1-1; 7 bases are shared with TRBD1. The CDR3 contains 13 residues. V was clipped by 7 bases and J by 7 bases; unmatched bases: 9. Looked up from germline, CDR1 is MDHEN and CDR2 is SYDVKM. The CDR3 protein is CASTLGQYYEAFF. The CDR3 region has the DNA TGTGCCAGCACCCTGGGACAGTACTATGAAGCTTTCTTT.

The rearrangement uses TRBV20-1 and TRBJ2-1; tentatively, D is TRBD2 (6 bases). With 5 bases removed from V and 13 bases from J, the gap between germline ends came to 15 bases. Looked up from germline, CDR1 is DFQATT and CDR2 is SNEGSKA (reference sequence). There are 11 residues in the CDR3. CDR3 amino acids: CSASPRDFQFF. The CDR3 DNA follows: TGCAGTGCTTCCCCCAGGGACTTCCAGTTCTTC.

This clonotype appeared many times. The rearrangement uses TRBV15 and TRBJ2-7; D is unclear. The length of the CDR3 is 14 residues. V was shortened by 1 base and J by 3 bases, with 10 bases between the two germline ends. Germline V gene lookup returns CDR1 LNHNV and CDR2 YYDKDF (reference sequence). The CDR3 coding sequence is TGTGCCACCAGCAGAGGAGCTGGCTTCTACGAGCAGTACTTC. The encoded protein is CATSRGAGFYEQYF. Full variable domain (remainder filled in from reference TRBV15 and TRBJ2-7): DAMVIQNPRYQVTQFGKPVTLSCSQTLNHNVMYWYQQKSSQAPKLLFHYYDKDFNNEADTPDNFQSRRPNTSFCFLDIRSPGLGDTAMYLCATSRGAGFYEQYFGPGTRLTVT.

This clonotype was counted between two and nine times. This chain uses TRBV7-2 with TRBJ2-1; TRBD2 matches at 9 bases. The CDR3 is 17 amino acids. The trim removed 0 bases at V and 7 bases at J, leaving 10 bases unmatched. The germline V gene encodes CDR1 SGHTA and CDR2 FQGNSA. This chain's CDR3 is CASSLASGAGGGNEQFF. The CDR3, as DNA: TGTGCCAGCAGCTTAGCGAGCGGAGCGGGAGGTGGGAATGAGCAGTTCTTC.

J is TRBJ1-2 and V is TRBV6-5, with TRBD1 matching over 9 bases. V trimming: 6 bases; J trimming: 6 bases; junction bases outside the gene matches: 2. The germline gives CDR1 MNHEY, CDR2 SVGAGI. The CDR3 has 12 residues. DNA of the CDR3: TGTGCCAGCAGCCACAGGGGGCATGGCTACACCTTC. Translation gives CASSHRGHGYTF.

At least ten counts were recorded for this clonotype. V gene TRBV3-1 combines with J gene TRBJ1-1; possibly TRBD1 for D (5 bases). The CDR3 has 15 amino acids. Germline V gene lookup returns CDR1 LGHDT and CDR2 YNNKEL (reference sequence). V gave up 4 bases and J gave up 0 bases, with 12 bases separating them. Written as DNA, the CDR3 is TGTGCCAGCAGCCCCGGGACGGACGTGAACACTGAAGCTTTCTTT. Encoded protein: CASSPGTDVNTEAFF.